The 32 T cell receptor beta chains reported below all come from one sample, sequenced in a study of radiotherapy plus CTLA-4 blockade in lung cancer. The table came from immunoSEQ multiplex PCR; TCRdb's copy has only in-frame clones and leaves some out. The sample lists roughly 92,000 clones, approximately 84% occurring once. Material: peripheral blood, obtained from a patient treated with radiotherapy plus ipilimumab. Every receptor here comes from a human donor with non-small cell lung cancer who had a partial response to radiotherapy plus ipilimumab.

This clone was detected only once. The chain employs TRBV7-2 and TRBJ1-2; 9 nucleotides match TRBD1. Germline CDR1 SGHTA, CDR2 FQGNSA. The CDR3 contains 18 residues. V shed 3 bases, J shed 4 bases, and the junction held 15 bases outside the gene matches. The CDR3 coding sequence is TGTGCCAGCAGCTTGCCTGCTAGGACAGGGGAGGGTCTCTATGGCTACACCTTC. Translating gives CASSLPARTGEGLYGYTF.

The rearrangement joins TRBV2 to TRBJ1-4; 8 bases line up with TRBD1. The J segment lost 5 bases and the V segment lost 6 bases, leaving 5 bases of the junction unmatched. There are 14 residues in the CDR3. Germline V gives CDR1 SNHLY, CDR2 FYNNEI. The CDR3 coding sequence is TGTGCCAGCAGCGAGGGACAGGTGAATGAAAAACTGTTTTTT. Protein: CASSEGQVNEKLFF.

The rearrangement joins TRBV4-1 to TRBJ1-2, with D hard to call. Trimming left V 4 bases short and J 7 bases short, with 10 bases between. The CDR3 extends over 12 amino acids. Germline V CDR1 and CDR2: MGHRA, YSYEKL. CDR3 bases: TGCGCCAGCAGCCCCCCCCCAGGTGGCTACACCTTC. Translated, it gives CASSPPPGGYTF.

The chain employs TRBV7-9 and TRBJ1-1, with a weak D call TRBD1 (6 bases). CDR1 is SEHNR, CDR2 FQNEAQ, per germline (reference sequence). Between the trimmed V and J ends, which lost 4 bases and 1 base, there was a span of 19 bases. CDR3 length: 17 residues. Written as DNA, the CDR3 is TGTGCCAGCAGCTCGGGGCCCGGACAGCCTAAGAACACTGAAGCTTTCTTT. Its translation: CASSSGPGQPKNTEAFF.

The chain combines TRBV18 with TRBJ2-7; TRBD1 matches 10 bases. V was clipped by 6 bases and J by 2 bases; unmatched bases: 4. CDR1 and CDR2 from the germline V gene are KGHSH and LQKENI. The CDR3 length is 14 residues. As DNA, the CDR3 is TGTGCCAGCTCCGCCGGGACAGGGGCCTACGAGCAGTACTTC. Translating gives CASSAGTGAYEQYF. The full variable domain, its missing parts supplied by reference TRBV18 and TRBJ2-7, is NAGVMQNPRHLVRRRGQEARLRCSPMKGHSHVYWYRQLPEEGLKFMVYLQKENIIDESGMPKERFSAEFPKEGPSILRIQQVVRGDSAAYFCASSAGTGAYEQYFGPGTRLTVT.

The CDR3 sequence is CASSPPGTGSYEQYF. The CDR3, as DNA: TGTGCCAGCAGCCCCCCGGGGACAGGGTCCTACGAGCAGTACTTC. The J gene is TRBJ2-7, the V gene TRBV5-4; the match to TRBD1 covers 9 bases. This CDR3 has 15 amino acids. Germline assignment: CDR1 SGHNT and CDR2 YYREEE (reference sequence). With V trimmed by 4 bases and J by 1 base, 6 bases remained unmatched.

This rearrangement joins TRBV30 to TRBJ2-6; D possibly corresponds to TRBD2 (6 bases). CDR1 is GTSNPN, CDR2 SVGIG, per germline (reference sequence). The V end lost 2 bases, the J end lost 0 bases, and 8 bases lay between the germline ends. The CDR3 covers 15 residues. CDR3 DNA: TGTGCCTGGAGTATCGGGGGCTCTGGGGCCAACGTCCTGACTTTC. As protein: CAWSIGGSGANVLTF. Full variable domain (rest looked up from reference TRBV30 and TRBJ2-6): SQTIHQWPATLVQPVGSPLSLECTVEGTSNPNLYWYRQAAGRGLQLLFYSVGIGQISSEVPQNLSASRPQDRQFILSSKKLLLSDSGFYLCAWSIGGSGANVLTFGAGSRLTVL.

The chain links TRBV4-1 to TRBJ1-4; 10 bases fit TRBD1. Looked up from germline, CDR1 is MGHRA and CDR2 is YSYEKL. V shed 4 bases, J shed 5 bases, and the junction held 1 base outside the gene matches. The CDR3 runs to 14 residues. DNA of the CDR3: TGCGCCAGCAGCCGGACAGGGGGGAATGAAAAACTGTTTTTT. It specifies CASSRTGGNEKLFF.

CDR3 nucleotides: TGTGCCAGCAGTTTAACTAGCGGGAGGGTGCAGTTCTTC. Translated: CASSLTSGRVQFF. The V gene is TRBV28, the J gene TRBJ2-1; TRBD2 agrees at 13 bases. After removal of 2 bases from V and 12 bases from J, the junction contained 1 base not matched to a gene. This CDR3 is 13 amino acids long. Per germline, CDR1 MDHEN and CDR2 SYDVKM.

The J gene is TRBJ1-1, the V gene TRBV6-6; D gene unclear. This CDR3 spans 15 amino acids. The germline CDR1 and CDR2 sequences are MNHNY and SVGAGI (reference sequence). V dropped 2 bases and J dropped 2 bases, with 12 bases sitting between them. The CDR3 is CASSYGRPGNTEAFF. The CDR3 bases are TGTGCCAGCAGTTACGGGCGGCCGGGAAACACTGAAGCTTTCTTT.

The gene calls are TRBV7-2 and TRBJ2-1, with TRBD2 identical over 9 bases. Per germline, CDR1 SGHTA and CDR2 FQGNSA. V lost 4 bases, J lost 4 bases, and 5 bases stayed unmatched. This CDR3 region has 15 residues. The CDR3 loop reads CASSSSSGTYNEQFF. The CDR3 region has the DNA TGTGCCAGCAGCTCGTCTAGCGGGACATACAATGAGCAGTTCTTC.

The chain employs TRBV9 and TRBJ2-5, with 9 bases aligning to TRBD2. Germline V lookup: CDR1 SGDLS, CDR2 YYNGEE. The CDR3 sequence is 15 residues long. V lost 4 bases, J lost 5 bases, and 9 bases stayed unmatched. For the CDR3, the DNA is TGTGCCAGCAGCCCGTTAGCGGGAGATGTTGAGACCCAGTACTTC. Residues: CASSPLAGDVETQYF.

This chain links TRBV6-1 with TRBJ2-4; D is ambiguous. This CDR3 spans 17 amino acids. The germline gives CDR1 MNHNS, CDR2 SASEGT. The V and J ends lost 1 base and 8 bases respectively, with 21 bases between them. Here the CDR3 DNA reads TGTGCCAGCAGTGAAGAGAGAGTTTGGCCGCAGGTGGACATTCAGTACTTC. This sequence encodes CASSEERVWPQVDIQYF.

The chain couples TRBV10-3 to TRBJ2-3, with 8 bases identical to TRBD2. The CDR3 extends over 16 amino acids. V gave up 2 bases and J gave up 3 bases; unmatched junction bases: 7. CDR1 is ENHRY, CDR2 SYGVKD, per germline. This chain's CDR3 is CAISEPTGGGTDTQYF. The DNA of the CDR3 is TGTGCCATCAGTGAGCCAACCGGGGGGGGGACAGATACGCAGTATTTT.

The chain carries TRBV5-1 and TRBJ1-2; D is uncertain. The V gene lost 3 bases and the J gene lost 8 bases, with 11 bases spanning the gap. CDR3 length: 12 residues. Germline assignment: CDR1 SGHRS and CDR2 YFSETQ. The DNA for the CDR3 is TGCGCCAGCAGCTCTGGAGGTACAGGCTACACCTTC. Residues: CASSSGGTGYTF. Complete variable domain (other parts from reference TRBV5-1 and TRBJ1-2): KAGVTQTPRYLIKTRGQQVTLSCSPISGHRSVSWYQQTPGQGLQFLFEYFSETQRNKGNFPGRFSGRQFSNSRSEMNVSTLELGDSALYLCASSSGGTGYTFGSGTRLTVV.

The chain's CDR3 is CASSPSGENEKLFF. The CDR3 region has the DNA TGTGCCAGCAGCCCGAGCGGGGAGAATGAAAAACTGTTTTTT. The chain recombines TRBV7-8 with TRBJ1-4; D ambiguous. Germline V gives CDR1 SGHVS, CDR2 FQNEAQ. The ends were cut back, 5 bases at V and 5 bases at J, with 12 bases in the middle. The CDR3 covers 14 residues.

This chain connects TRBV6-4 to TRBJ2-4; a possible D gene is TRBD2 (6 bases). Trimming removed 2 bases at V and 0 bases at J, with 26 bases between. CDR1 and CDR2 (germline): MRHNA, SNTAGT. This CDR3 spans 21 amino acids. CDR3: CASSDTEPTVRNGGAKNIQYF. The CDR3 coding sequence is TGTGCCAGCAGTGACACGGAGCCGACGGTGAGGAACGGGGGAGCCAAAAACATTCAGTACTTC.

This clone was seen a handful of times. The chain couples TRBV28 to TRBJ1-4, with D possibly matching TRBD1 (6 bases). V lost 4 bases to trimming and J lost 8 bases, with 17 bases between them. Germline loops: CDR1 MDHEN, CDR2 SYDVKM. CDR3 length equals 15 residues. The CDR3 sequence is CASSSRGLGGEKLFF. CDR3 sequence (DNA): TGTGCCAGCAGTTCCCGGGGGCTGGGGGGGGAAAAACTGTTTTTT. Full variable domain (remainder filled in from reference TRBV28 and TRBJ1-4): DVKVTQSSRYLVKRTGEKVFLECVQDMDHENMFWYRQDPGLGLRLIYFSYDVKMKEKGDIPEGYSVSREKKERFSLILESASTNQTSMYLCASSSRGLGGEKLFFGSGTQLSVL.

The genes are TRBV19 and TRBJ2-7, with a weak D call TRBD1 (6 bases). Germline V gene sequence: CDR1 LNHDA, CDR2 SQIVND (reference sequence). The CDR3 length is 15 residues. The germline V and J ends were trimmed by 6 bases and 4 bases, with 19 bases remaining between them. The CDR3 DNA follows: TGTGCCAGTAGCCATAAGATTAGGGGGAAATACGAGCAGTACTTC. It codes for CASSHKIRGKYEQYF.

The chain carries TRBV7-2 and TRBJ2-3; D is ambiguous. The CDR3 has 15 residues. Trimming shortened V by 7 bases and J by 1 base, and 15 bases separated the two germline ends. The germline V gene has CDR1 SGHTA and CDR2 FQGNSA. The CDR3 region has the DNA TGTGCCAGCAACCTCCCGGCGGTCCGCACAGATACGCAGTATTTT. This encodes CASNLPAVRTDTQYF.

The CDR3 protein is CASSIVTGDMGYTF. The CDR3 DNA reads as TGTGCCAGTAGTATCGTGACAGGGGACATGGGCTACACCTTC. This sequence joins TRBV19 and TRBJ1-2; 8 bases fit TRBD1. Germline V gene sequence: CDR1 LNHDA, CDR2 SQIVND (reference sequence). The ends lost 3 bases at V and 8 bases at J; junction bases unmatched: 8. The CDR3 consists of 14 residues.

This chain uses TRBV10-2 with TRBJ1-1, with no clear D. CDR3 length equals 13 residues. CDR1 is WSHSY, CDR2 SAAADI, per germline. Trimming shortened V by 6 bases and J by 7 bases, and 15 bases separated the two germline ends. CDR3 DNA sequence: TGCGCCAGCAGCCCGGGGTTCGGGAATGAAGCTTTCTTT. Translation: CASSPGFGNEAFF.

The chain couples TRBV6-1 to TRBJ1-5; D remains ambiguous. Trimming removed 0 bases at V and 12 bases at J, with 12 bases between. Germline-derived CDR1 and CDR2 are MNHNS and SASEGT. CDR3 size: 13 residues. This chain's CDR3 is CASSEAGAEYQHF. The CDR3 nucleotides read TGTGCCAGCAGTGAAGCGGGCGCTGAATACCAGCATTTT.

The genes are TRBV5-1 and TRBJ2-3, with 8 nucleotides matching TRBD2. This CDR3 comprises 14 residues. Germline CDR1 SGHRS, CDR2 YFSETQ. Trimming took 5 bases from V and 1 from J; bases not matched to a gene: 3. In DNA, the CDR3 is TGCGCCAGCAGTACTAGCGGACGCACAGATACGCAGTATTTT. Its translation is CASSTSGRTDTQYF.

The chain couples TRBV27 to TRBJ1-2; D call uncertain. The V end lost 5 bases, the J end lost 7 bases, and 14 bases lay between the germline ends. The length of the CDR3 is 13 residues. CDR1 and CDR2 (germline): MNHEY, SMNVEV (reference sequence). The CDR3 nucleotides are TGTGCCAGCAGTATGAGGGTGAGGTCTGGCTACACCTTC. Encoded protein: CASSMRVRSGYTF.

This chain uses TRBV27 with TRBJ2-1; 10 nucleotides align to TRBD2. CDR3 size: 16 residues. The germline V gene encodes CDR1 MNHEY and CDR2 SMNVEV (reference sequence). The ends lost 2 bases at V and 4 bases at J; junction bases unmatched: 5. The CDR3 loop is CASSLEASGSYNEQFF. CDR3 coding DNA: TGTGCCAGCAGTTTAGAGGCTAGCGGGAGTTACAATGAGCAGTTCTTC.

The chain joins TRBV7-8 to TRBJ1-3; a possible D gene is TRBD1 (5 bases). Germline V gene sequence: CDR1 SGHVS, CDR2 FQNEAQ. The CDR3 is made up of 16 amino acids. The V gene lost 5 bases and the J gene lost 0 bases, with 14 bases spanning the gap. CDR3 loop: CASSRGLIASGNTIYF. CDR3 in DNA: TGTGCCAGCAGCCGGGGGTTAATTGCCTCTGGAAACACCATATATTTT.

The count of this clone is one. The chain employs TRBV5-1 and TRBJ2-1; 13 nucleotides line up with TRBD2. V was pared by 2 bases and J by 7 bases, with 3 bases of the junction left unmatched. Per the germline V gene, CDR1 is SGHRS and CDR2 is YFSETQ. This CDR3 comprises 15 residues. CDR3 nucleotide sequence: TGCGCCAGCAGCTTTGGGACTAGCGGGATTAATGAGCAGTTCTTC. Its translation is CASSFGTSGINEQFF.

The rearrangement links TRBV27 to TRBJ1-1; possibly TRBD1 for D (5 bases). The germline gives CDR1 MNHEY, CDR2 SMNVEV (reference sequence). V shed 4 bases and J shed 1 base, with 13 bases lying between them. The CDR3 consists of 15 residues. CDR3 region: CASSSLLGGNTEAFF. The CDR3 DNA sequence: TGTGCCAGCAGTTCCCTCCTGGGGGGGAACACTGAAGCTTTCTTT.

The V call is TRBV4-1, the J call TRBJ1-1, with D tentatively TRBD1 (5 bases). Germline V gene lookup returns CDR1 MGHRA and CDR2 YSYEKL. CDR3 size: 14 residues. V was cut by 6 bases and J by 5 bases, with 16 bases left in between. CDR3 DNA: TGCGCCAGCAGAATTTCAACAGGTCAGACTGAAGCTTTCTTT. Translating it yields CASRISTGQTEAFF.

This clone has just one count. The CDR3 protein is CASHPGGMNTEAFF. In DNA form, the CDR3 reads TGTGCCAGCCACCCGGGCGGGATGAACACTGAAGCTTTCTTT. V gene TRBV6-5 combines with J gene TRBJ1-1; no clear D gene. V was clipped by 8 bases and J by 0 bases, with 13 bases between them. This CDR3 is 14 amino acids long. The germline V gene has CDR1 MNHEY and CDR2 SVGAGI.

The chain uses TRBV6-1 and TRBJ2-7; 7 bases are a match to TRBD1. The germline V gene has CDR1 MNHNS and CDR2 SASEGT. V shed 7 bases, J shed 0 bases, and the junction held 6 bases outside the gene matches. CDR3 length equals 14 residues. CDR3: CASNPTGNSYEQYV. The CDR3 coding sequence is TGTGCCAGCAACCCGACAGGGAACTCCTACGAGCAGTACGTC.